Listed below are T cell receptor beta chains from one sample, sequenced in a study of cytomegalovirus exposure and HLA in healthy donors. Data came from immunoSEQ multiplex PCR; TCRdb stores just in-frame clones and leaves some out. This table holds some 190,000 clones, about 85% found once. What was sequenced was PBMCs. The receptors originated from a boy younger than 10 in good health and CMV-seronegative. The CDR3 runs from the conserved cysteine through the conserved F or W. Each record gives: D gene, V gene, clone size, J gene, CDR3 DNA, CDR3 protein. D genes are given only for firm matches. The listing skips clone size in some rows; elsewhere it reads once, few, many or a size class.

D gene: TRBD2; V gene: TRBV6-5; clone size: .; J gene: TRBJ2-3; CDR3 DNA: TGTGCCAGCAGTTTAGCGGGGGGGCCAGATACGCAGTATTTT; CDR3 protein: CASSLAGGPDTQYF
D gene: .; V gene: TRBV19; clone size: .; J gene: TRBJ1-5; CDR3 DNA: TGTGCCAGTAGTGCAGCCCTCTCGGGACAGCCCCAGCATTTT; CDR3 protein: CASSAALSGQPQHF
D gene: .; V gene: TRBV15; clone size: .; J gene: TRBJ1-5; CDR3 DNA: TGTGCCACCAGGGCGAGGGAGGGAGACAGCAATCAGCCCCAGCATTTT; CDR3 protein: CATRAREGDSNQPQHF
D gene: TRBD1; V gene: TRBV5-1; clone size: .; J gene: TRBJ2-6; CDR3 DNA: TGCGCCAGCAGCTTGGGCAGGGGGACTGGGGCCAACGTCCTGACTTTC; CDR3 protein: CASSLGRGTGANVLTF
D gene: .; V gene: TRBV28; clone size: .; J gene: TRBJ2-3; CDR3 DNA: TGTGCCAGCAGCCGCCAGGGGTCAGATACGCAGTATTTT; CDR3 protein: CASSRQGSDTQYF
D gene: .; V gene: TRBV7-9; clone size: .; J gene: TRBJ2-1; CDR3 DNA: TGTTCCAGCAGCTTAGATCCGGGGGAGCAGTTCTTC; CDR3 protein: CSSSLDPGEQFF
D gene: TRBD1; V gene: TRBV27; clone size: .; J gene: TRBJ2-5; CDR3 DNA: TGTGCCAGCAGTTTACGCAACGGACAGGGCGTTATCCAGTACTTC; CDR3 protein: CASSLRNGQGVIQYF
D gene: .; V gene: TRBV7-9; clone size: .; J gene: TRBJ1-1; CDR3 DNA: TGTGCCAGCAGCCTAACGGGGGGAAACACTGAAGCTTTCTTT; CDR3 protein: CASSLTGGNTEAFF
D gene: TRBD1; V gene: TRBV15; clone size: once; J gene: TRBJ2-6; CDR3 DNA: TGTGCCACCAGCGAGACACTTACAGGGGATTGGAGCTCTGGGGCCAACGTCCTGACTTTC; CDR3 protein: CATSETLTGDWSSGANVLTF
D gene: .; V gene: TRBV7-6; clone size: .; J gene: TRBJ1-5; CDR3 DNA: TGTGCCAGCAGCTTTGCTGCAGGGGCCGGCCAGCCCCAGCATTTT; CDR3 protein: CASSFAAGAGQPQHF
D gene: TRBD1; V gene: TRBV16; clone size: .; J gene: TRBJ2-7; CDR3 DNA: TGTGCCAGCAGCCATCCGGGACAGTCCTACGAGCAGTACTTC; CDR3 protein: CASSHPGQSYEQYF
D gene: TRBD2; V gene: TRBV7-9; clone size: .; J gene: TRBJ2-3; CDR3 DNA: TGTGCCAGCAGCGGTAGCGGGAGAGGGGATACGCAGTATTTT; CDR3 protein: CASSGSGRGDTQYF
D gene: TRBD1; V gene: TRBV9; clone size: .; J gene: TRBJ1-1; CDR3 DNA: TGTGCCAGCAGCGTAGTCGGGACAGCGAACACTGAAGCTTTCTTT; CDR3 protein: CASSVVGTANTEAFF
D gene: .; V gene: TRBV6-1; clone size: .; J gene: TRBJ2-3; CDR3 DNA: TGTGCCGGCCTGCGAGGGAGCACAGATACGCAGTATTTT; CDR3 protein: CAGLRGSTDTQYF
D gene: .; V gene: TRBV5-1; clone size: .; J gene: TRBJ2-7; CDR3 DNA: TGCGCCAGCGGCCGGGACACCTCCTACGAGCAGTACTTC; CDR3 protein: CASGRDTSYEQYF
D gene: .; V gene: TRBV10-3; clone size: .; J gene: TRBJ1-1; CDR3 DNA: TGTGCCATCAGTTTGGACAGAAAGAACACTGAAGCTTTCTTT; CDR3 protein: CAISLDRKNTEAFF
D gene: .; V gene: TRBV27; clone size: .; J gene: TRBJ2-5; CDR3 DNA: TGTGCCAGCAGTACCAGGGTTGGTGAGACCCAGTACTTC; CDR3 protein: CASSTRVGETQYF
D gene: TRBD1; V gene: TRBV7-8; clone size: .; J gene: TRBJ1-6; CDR3 DNA: TGTGCCAGCAGCTCCTCGACAGGGAGCTCCTATAATTCACCCCTCCACTTT; CDR3 protein: CASSSSTGSSYNSPLHF
D gene: .; V gene: TRBV19; clone size: .; J gene: TRBJ1-1; CDR3 DNA: TGTGCCAGTAGTTCCCCCAGGCTGTTGAACACTGAAGCTTTCTTT; CDR3 protein: CASSSPRLLNTEAFF
D gene: TRBD1; V gene: TRBV6-5; clone size: .; J gene: TRBJ2-3; CDR3 DNA: TGTGCCAGCAGGGGCTTGGGACAGTCGGATACGCAGTATTTT; CDR3 protein: CASRGLGQSDTQYF